The TCR beta chain under discussion was sequenced for a study of cytomegalovirus exposure and HLA in healthy donors. A word on this clone: Its antigen is as yet unknown.

Germline CDR1 is SGDLS and CDR2 is YYNGEE. The ends were cut back, 4 bases at V and 0 bases at J, with 17 bases in the middle. The length of the CDR3 is 17 residues. Study-wide results and caveats: V- and J-gene trimming of TCR beta was linked (in a later analysis) to a missense DCLRE1C variant.

A multiplex PCR was run with 60 Vbeta primers and 13 Jbeta primers. Per the original data handling: Unique TCR beta chains numbered 80 million to 95 million in a later analysis, with around 10 million shared. Repertoires were generated with immunoSEQ multiplex PCR, while TCRdb's copy carries only in-frame clones and drops some. That table supplies the V and J calls and clone size; D and trimming were determined from the DNA. The sample lists around 150,000 clones; about 82% were seen once. This receptor was obtained from a male donor in good health and CMV-seronegative. The sample was PBMCs. V gene TRBV9 combines with J gene TRBJ2-1; D is possibly TRBD2 (6 bases). This chain's CDR3 is CASSSVLATSSYNEQFF. In DNA, the CDR3 is TGTGCCAGCAGCTCCGTACTAGCCACGAGCTCCTACAATGAGCAGTTCTTC.